A single sample is the source of the 23 T cell receptor beta chains below, sequenced in a study of shared clonotypes between healthy human individuals. Only in-frame clones appear in the TCRdb table, and some are missing; sequencing was by immunoSEQ multiplex PCR. The table includes around 750,000 clones, around 72% detected once. Sequenced input: memory CD4+ T cells sorted from blood. The subset: CD45RA-negative fraction. The receptors originated from a woman aged 25 to 39 in good health.

V is TRBV6-5 and J is TRBJ2-2; D unresolved. CDR1 and CDR2 from the germline V gene are MNHEY and SVGAGI. Trimming stripped 0 bases from V and 1 base from J, with 9 bases between. The CDR3 consists of 16 residues. CDR3 bases: TGTGCCAGCAGTTACTCGGCTACACTGAACACCGGGGAGCTGTTTTTT. Translating it yields CASSYSATLNTGELFF.

The V call is TRBV19, the J call TRBJ1-3; no definite D call. Looked up from germline, CDR1 is LNHDA and CDR2 is SQIVND (reference sequence). The CDR3 extends over 12 amino acids. V was trimmed by 11 bases and J by 0 bases, leaving 8 bases between them. DNA of the CDR3: TGTGCCGTACAGAGCTCTGGAAACACCATATATTTT. Protein product: CAVQSSGNTIYF.

The chain is built from TRBV5-4 and TRBJ1-2, with D possibly TRBD1 on 5 matching bases. Trimming removed 5 bases from V and 8 bases from J, with 19 bases in between. This CDR3 comprises 14 residues. Germline-derived CDR1 and CDR2 are SGHNT and YYREEE (reference sequence). CDR3 region: CASSPRDGGWGYTF. The CDR3 DNA reads as TGTGCCAGCAGTCCAAGGGACGGTGGTTGGGGCTACACCTTC.

CDR3 residues: CASSPPLREGLYEQFF. The CDR3 DNA reads TGTGCCAGCAGCCCCCCCCTACGGGAGGGCCTTTATGAGCAGTTCTTC. The chain couples TRBV7-9 to TRBJ2-1, with 8 nucleotides matching TRBD2. Germline assignment: CDR1 SEHNR and CDR2 FQNEAQ (reference sequence). With 5 bases clipped from V and 8 bases from J, the junction kept 14 bases outside the gene matches. The CDR3 is made up of 16 amino acids.

This clone is a singleton in its sample. V usage is TRBV6-4 and J usage is TRBJ2-6; 11 nucleotides match TRBD1. CDR1 and CDR2 from the germline V gene are MRHNA and SNTAGT. CDR3 length equals 16 residues. Unmatched junction bases numbered 3, after V lost 8 bases and J lost 0 bases. The CDR3 is CASRGTGGSGANVLTF. The CDR3 region has the DNA TGTGCCAGCCGAGGGACAGGGGGCTCTGGGGCCAACGTCCTGACTTTC.

This clone was counted between two and nine times. The chain carries TRBV28 and TRBJ1-2, with D perhaps TRBD1 (5 bases). This CDR3 spans 13 amino acids. Germline CDR1 is MDHEN and CDR2 is SYDVKM. Trimming removed 8 bases at V and 8 bases at J, with 18 bases between. The CDR3 bases are TGTGCCAGCCGACGATTTGGGGGTTCAGGCTACACCTTC. This gives the protein CASRRFGGSGYTF.

The V call is TRBV11-2, the J call TRBJ1-1; D might be TRBD1 (5 bases). CDR1 is SGHAT and CDR2 is FQNNGV in the germline V gene. The ends were cut back, 0 bases at V and 7 bases at J, with 6 bases in the middle. This CDR3 is 12 amino acids long. CDR3 DNA: TGTGCCAGCAGCTTAGAGAGGGGTGAAGCTTTCTTT. Translating it yields CASSLERGEAFF. Supplemented by reference TRBV11-2 and TRBJ1-1, the full variable domain reads EAGVAQSPRYKIIEKRQSVAFWCNPISGHATLYWYQQILGQGPKLLIQFQNNGVVDDSQLPKDRFSAERLKGVDSTLKIQPAKLEDSAVYLCASSLERGEAFFGQGTRLTVV.

The genes are TRBV28 and TRBJ2-7; 8 bases fit TRBD1. The germline V gene has CDR1 MDHEN and CDR2 SYDVKM. The length of the CDR3 is 14 residues. Trimming took 7 bases from V and 5 from J; bases not matched to a gene: 10. This CDR3 reads CASNPQGARDEQYF. CDR3 nucleotides: TGTGCCAGCAACCCCCAGGGGGCAAGAGACGAGCAGTACTTC.

J is TRBJ2-7 and V is TRBV6-8; D gene unclear. The germline CDR1 and CDR2 sequences are MNHGY and SAAAGT. V shed 0 bases and J shed 0 bases, with 12 bases lying between them. The CDR3 length is 16 residues. The CDR3 DNA is TGTGCCAGCAGTTACTCGGAAGTGAGAGGCTCCTACGAGCAGTACTTC. This gives the protein CASSYSEVRGSYEQYF.

A remark on this clone: Within the sample, other DNA sequences also encode this same CDR3. The chain links TRBV5-1 to TRBJ1-5, with 9 positions matching TRBD1. The CDR3 sequence is 15 residues long. With 4 bases clipped from V and 3 bases from J, the junction kept 5 bases outside the gene matches. Looked up from germline, CDR1 is SGHRS and CDR2 is YFSETQ. The CDR3, as DNA: TGCGCCAGCAGCCCCGGGGACAGGGACAATCAGCCCCAGCATTTT. This encodes CASSPGDRDNQPQHF.

V usage is TRBV28 and J usage is TRBJ2-1; either TRBD1 or TRBD2 may supply D (5 bases each). Trimming took off 7 bases at V and 9 bases at J, with 13 bases between the two ends. The CDR3 is made up of 12 amino acids. CDR1 is MDHEN and CDR2 is SYDVKM in the germline V gene. The CDR3 region is CASTRGEFEQFF. The CDR3 region has the DNA TGTGCCAGCACCAGAGGGGAATTTGAGCAGTTCTTC.

This chain joins TRBV5-4 and TRBJ2-5, with D perhaps matching TRBD1 or TRBD2 (6 bases each). The V and J ends lost 4 bases and 5 bases respectively, with 21 bases between them. The CDR3 has 16 amino acids. CDR1 is SGHNT and CDR2 is YYREEE in the germline V gene (reference sequence). In nucleotides, the CDR3 is TGTGCCAGCAGCGAGAACGGACAGTCGGGGGTGGAGACCCAGTACTTC. Its translation is CASSENGQSGVETQYF.

This chain connects TRBV21-1 to TRBJ2-6. TRBV21-1 is labeled a pseudogene. The CDR3 covers 15 residues. CDR3 residues: CASSKGLSGANVLTF. Written as DNA, the CDR3 is TGTGCCAGCAGCAAAGGGTTGTCTGGGGCCAACGTCCTGACTTTC.

The V gene is TRBV28, the J gene TRBJ2-2; 9 positions agree with TRBD2. The germline V gene has CDR1 MDHEN and CDR2 SYDVKM. This CDR3 has 21 amino acids. V dropped 5 bases and J dropped 3; count of bases not matched to a gene: 22. The CDR3 DNA reads TGTGCCAGCAGTCCCTCGGGGGTAGCGGGAGCCCGGAGGAGGGACACCGGGGAGCTGTTTTTT. This encodes CASSPSGVAGARRRDTGELFF.

The chain carries TRBV5-6 and TRBJ2-4; D is perhaps TRBD1 or TRBD2 (5 bases each). V was pared by 6 bases and J by 6 bases, with 25 bases between. Germline V gene sequence: CDR1 SGHDT, CDR2 YYEEEE. This CDR3 is built from 17 residues. In DNA form, the CDR3 reads TGTGCCAGCACAAAACCGGGACGGCGGTCATGGGGAAACATTCAGTACTTC. Its translation is CASTKPGRRSWGNIQYF. Looking up the rest from reference TRBV5-6 and TRBJ2-4 gives the full variable domain: DAGVTQSPTHLIKTRGQQVTLRCSPKSGHDTVSWYQQALGQGPQFIFQYYEEEERQRGNFPDRFSGHQFPNYSSELNVNALLLGDSALYLCASTKPGRRSWGNIQYFGAGTRLSVL.

This clone was counted only a few times. This chain connects TRBV2 to TRBJ2-5, with 7 bases lining up with TRBD1. Trimming at V came to 7 bases and at J to 5 bases, leaving 10 bases not matched to a gene. The germline V gene encodes CDR1 SNHLY and CDR2 FYNNEI. This CDR3 has 14 residues. The CDR3 sequence is CASNSRDSRETQYF. CDR3 bases: TGTGCCAGCAACTCCCGGGACAGCCGGGAGACCCAGTACTTC.

This clone was observed many times. A junction end diverges from the germline sequence, so it may reflect a read error. The rearrangement links TRBV28 to TRBJ2-7, with 9 bases matching TRBD2. CDR1 is MDHEN and CDR2 is SYDVKM in the germline V gene. This CDR3 spans 11 amino acids. Written as DNA, the CDR3 is TGTGCCAGCAGTCATAGCGGGAGAGTATGGTTC. Its translation: CASSHSGRVWF.

This chain links TRBV6-1 with TRBJ2-7; TRBD1 matches 10 bases. Germline V lookup: CDR1 MNHNS, CDR2 SASEGT. The CDR3 loop spans 13 amino acids. Losses at the gene ends were 7 bases for V and 5 bases for J; bases not matched to a gene: 5. CDR3 loop: CASTSGQGDEQYF. Written as DNA, the CDR3 is TGTGCCAGCACCTCTGGACAGGGGGACGAGCAGTACTTC.

V gene TRBV6-5 combines with J gene TRBJ2-7; TRBD2 is a possible D gene (6 bases). Trimming stripped 7 bases from V and 5 bases from J, with 18 bases between. Germline lookup yields CDR1 MNHEY and CDR2 SVGAGI. The CDR3 totals 14 residues. The CDR3 protein is CASTLFLGSHEQYF. CDR3 sequence (DNA): TGTGCCAGCACCCTATTCCTCGGGAGCCACGAGCAGTACTTC.

V and J are TRBV16 and TRBJ1-2; D is ambiguous. The V and J ends lost 2 bases and 4 bases respectively, with 11 bases between them. This CDR3 is 14 amino acids long. Germline V gives CDR1 KGHSY, CDR2 FQNENV. In DNA form, the CDR3 reads TGTGCCAGCAGCCAAGCCGTAGTAAGCTATGGCTACACCTTC. Translating it yields CASSQAVVSYGYTF.

The rearrangement joins TRBV2 to TRBJ2-1, with TRBD2 matching over 14 bases. Germline-derived CDR1 and CDR2 are SNHLY and FYNNEI. The junction had 9 bases not matched to a gene; V was cut back by 6 bases and J by 5 bases. This CDR3 has 17 residues. The CDR3 sequence: CASRAGTSGRIDNEQFF. The CDR3 DNA reads TGTGCCAGCAGAGCTGGGACTAGCGGGAGAATCGACAATGAGCAGTTCTTC.

This clone was detected ten times or more. V usage is TRBV10-1 and J usage is TRBJ2-3; 7 nucleotides agree with TRBD2. Germline loops: CDR1 WNHNN, CDR2 SYGVQD (reference sequence). The CDR3 runs to 15 residues. V lost 4 bases to trimming and J lost 0 bases; unmatched junction nucleotides: 4. The CDR3: CASSVLAVSTDTQYF. DNA of the CDR3: TGCGCCAGCAGTGTTCTAGCGGTCAGCACAGATACGCAGTATTTT.

The chain uses TRBV10-1 and TRBJ2-5; D is uncertain. The CDR3 consists of 11 residues. Trimming took 3 bases from V and 7 from J, leaving 6 bases between them. The V gene's germline CDR1 is WNHNN and CDR2 SYGVQD (reference sequence). As DNA, the CDR3 is TGCGCCAGCAGTGATGGCGGGACCCAGTACTTC. It specifies CASSDGGTQYF.